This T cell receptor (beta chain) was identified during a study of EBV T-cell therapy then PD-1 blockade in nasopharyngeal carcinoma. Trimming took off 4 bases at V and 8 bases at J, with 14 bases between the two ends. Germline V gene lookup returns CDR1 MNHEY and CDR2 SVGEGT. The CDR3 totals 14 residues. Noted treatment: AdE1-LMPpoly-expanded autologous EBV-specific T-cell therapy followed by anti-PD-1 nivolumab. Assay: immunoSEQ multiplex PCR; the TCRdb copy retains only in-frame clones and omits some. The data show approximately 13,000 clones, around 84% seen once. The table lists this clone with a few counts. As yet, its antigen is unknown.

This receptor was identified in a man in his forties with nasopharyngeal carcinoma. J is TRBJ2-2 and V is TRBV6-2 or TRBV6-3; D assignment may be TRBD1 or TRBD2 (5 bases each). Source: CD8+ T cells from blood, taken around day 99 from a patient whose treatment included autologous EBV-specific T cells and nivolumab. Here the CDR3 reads CASSSTAAAGELFF. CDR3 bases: TGTGCCAGCAGTTCGACAGCGGCCGCGGGGGAGCTGTTTTTT.